What follows are 13 T cell receptor beta chains derived from one specimen sequenced in a study of early T cells in non-severe SARS-CoV-2 infection. One entry per CDR3 protein results from TCRdb running MiXCR on the 5' RACE reads. Here the sample spans more than 20,000 distinct CDR3 sequences, 3.5% to 4.5% being singletons. The sequencing input was whole blood. These receptors were obtained from an adult who was a healthcare worker with PCR-confirmed SARS-CoV-2 infection or an uninfected control (not recorded which).

Many counts were recorded for this clonotype. This rearrangement joins TRBV6-5 to TRBJ2-7, with 7 bases identical to TRBD1. This CDR3 is built from 15 residues. CDR1 MNHEY and CDR2 SVGAGI come from the germline V gene. Losses at the gene ends were 2 bases for V and 3 bases for J; bases not matched to a gene: 7. The CDR3 region has the DNA TGTGCCAGCAGTTACCGACCGGGACAGATCTACGAGCAGTACTTC. Translating gives CASSYRPGQIYEQYF.

This clonotype came up a few times. V usage is TRBV7-2 and J usage is TRBJ2-3; D is uncertain. Per germline, CDR1 SGHTA and CDR2 FQGNSA. V was clipped by 5 bases and J by 6 bases, with 18 bases between them. CDR3 length: 15 amino acids. CDR3 sequence: CASSGMWLAGDTQYF. DNA of the CDR3: TGTGCCAGCAGCGGAATGTGGTTAGCCGGGGATACGCAGTATTTT.

This clonotype was seen at least ten times. The gene calls are TRBV30 and TRBJ2-1, with 11 positions matching TRBD1. Germline values: CDR1 GTSNPN, CDR2 SVGIG (reference sequence). The CDR3 sequence is 14 residues long. V shed 4 bases, J shed 10 bases, and the junction held 9 bases outside the gene matches. The CDR3 region is CAWNSGTGGTEQFF. CDR3 bases: TGTGCCTGGAACTCCGGGACAGGGGGGACCGAGCAGTTCTTC.

This clonotype was found many times. The V and J genes are TRBV20-1 and TRBJ2-1; TRBD2 aligns across 7 bases. V dropped 3 bases and J dropped 7; count of bases not matched to a gene: 9. This CDR3 contains 14 residues. In germline, CDR1 is DFQATT, CDR2 SNEGSKA (reference sequence). CDR3 amino acids: CSASSSGIGNEQFF. Written as DNA, the CDR3 is TGCAGTGCTAGTTCGAGCGGGATCGGGAATGAGCAGTTCTTC.

This clonotype was recorded many times. The chain uses TRBV10-2 and TRBJ1-1; D unclear. The CDR3 is 13 residues long. CDR1 is WSHSY, CDR2 SAAADI, per germline. The ends were cut back, 7 bases at V and 3 bases at J, with 12 bases in the middle. The CDR3 nucleotides are TGCGCCAGCAAGGGTTCGGCTTACACTGAAGCTTTCTTT. Its translation is CASKGSAYTEAFF.

Many counts were recorded for this clonotype. V usage is TRBV4-1 and J usage is TRBJ2-7, with 9 bases lining up with TRBD1. The CDR3 consists of 13 residues. With V trimmed by 4 bases and J by 4 bases, 2 bases remained unmatched. CDR1 MGHRA and CDR2 YSYEKL come from the germline V gene. CDR3 loop: CASSPDRGYEQYF. The CDR3 DNA is TGCGCCAGCAGCCCGGACAGGGGATACGAGCAGTACTTC.

The J gene is TRBJ2-1, the V gene TRBV29-1; D ambiguous. Looked up from germline, CDR1 is SQVTM and CDR2 is ANQGSEA. Trimming took off 6 bases at V and 2 bases at J, with 20 bases between the two ends. The CDR3 is made up of 16 amino acids. CDR3: CSVGLFMVGTYNEQFF. Here the CDR3 DNA reads TGCAGCGTAGGATTATTTATGGTTGGTACCTACAATGAGCAGTTCTTC.

This clonotype was counted many times. CDR3: CASSYQTQGANGYTF. The CDR3 nucleotides are TGTGCCAGTTCTTACCAAACCCAGGGGGCGAATGGCTACACCTTC. J is TRBJ1-2 and V is TRBV5-5, with TRBD1 matching 8 bases. This CDR3 has 15 amino acids. Germline assignment: CDR1 SGHKS and CDR2 YYEKEE (reference sequence). The V gene end was trimmed by 8 bases and the J gene end by 6 bases; junction bases not matched to a gene: 15.

As concerns this clonotype: A much larger clone differs by one base, so this may be a read error. This chain joins TRBV20-1 and TRBJ1-5, with a possible D match to TRBD1 (5 bases). The CDR3 is made up of 14 amino acids. In germline, CDR1 is DFQATT, CDR2 SNEGSKA (reference sequence). The CDR3 coding sequence is TGCAGTGCCACATATAGGGGCAGGGATCAGCCCCAGCGTTTT. Translating gives CSATYRGRDQPQRF.

In its sample, this clonotype ranks as medium-sized (0.01 to 0.1%). The rearrangement links TRBV10-3 to TRBJ1-6, with 7 positions matching TRBD1. In germline, CDR1 is ENHRY, CDR2 SYGVKD. V gave up 5 bases and J gave up 8 bases; unmatched junction bases: 9. This CDR3 is built from 15 residues. This chain's CDR3 is CAISLGGGGYSPLHF. The CDR3 DNA sequence: TGTGCCATCAGTCTGGGAGGGGGCGGTTATTCACCCCTCCACTTT.

This clonotype was seen a handful of times. The V call is TRBV14, the J call TRBJ1-6; TRBD1 matches 7 bases. V gave up 0 bases and J gave up 6 bases; unmatched junction bases: 5. This CDR3 has 16 residues. The V gene's germline CDR1 is SGHDN and CDR2 FVKESK. In DNA, the CDR3 is TGTGCCAGCAGCCAAGATATGGGGACAGCTAATTCACCCCTCCACTTT. It codes for CASSQDMGTANSPLHF.

Comments on this clonotype: One base away lies a much larger clone, so this may be a sequencing read error. V usage is TRBV5-1 and J usage is TRBJ2-1; 11 bases line up with TRBD2. The germline V gene has CDR1 SGHRS and CDR2 YFSETQ. This CDR3 contains 16 residues. Germline trimming cut 6 bases from V and 7 bases from J; bases unmatched to any gene: 12. The CDR3 is CASNTDSGRAGNEQFF. The CDR3 nucleotides are TGCGCCAGCAACACAGATAGCGGGAGGGCCGGTAATGAGCAGTTCTTC.

This clonotype was detected many times. Here the CDR3 reads CASSRVVERTYEQYF. CDR3 in DNA: TGTGCCAGCAGCCGAGTTGTGGAGAGAACCTACGAGCAGTACTTC. The chain joins TRBV5-6 to TRBJ2-7; the D is unclear. The ends were cut back, 4 bases at V and 2 bases at J, with 16 bases in the middle. From germline, CDR1 is SGHDT and CDR2 YYEEEE. The CDR3 length is 15 residues.